The sequence of this T cell receptor beta chain was determined in a study of cytomegalovirus exposure and HLA in healthy donors. The PCR contained 60 Vbeta and 13 Jbeta primers. Here immunoSEQ multiplex PCR was the method, and the copy in TCRdb shows in-frame clones only, minus some. This sample has around 110,000 clones, with 70% to 80% found just once. The V end was cut by 2 bases, the J end by 1 base, with 12 bases between. The germline V gene has CDR1 LNHDA and CDR2 SQIVND (reference sequence). The CDR3 length is 16 residues. The specimen was PBMCs. This rearrangement joins TRBV19 to TRBJ1-5; TRBD1 might be the D (5 bases). The receptor was isolated from a woman under 30 in good health and CMV-seronegative. The CDR3 DNA is TGTGCCAGTAGTATAATGGCGACAGCCAGCAATCAGCCCCAGCATTTT. Translating it yields CASSIMATASNQPQHF.